The rows below give T cell receptor beta chains drawn from one sample of a study of blood T cell repertoires in COVID-19. Here immunoSEQ multiplex PCR was the method, and the copy in TCRdb shows in-frame clones only, minus some. The sample carries about 61,000 clones, almost 90% recorded once. The sequencing input was peripheral blood. Receptors were obtained from a woman between 50 and 59 years old with active or convalescent COVID-19. Each CDR3 is given with its conserved first and last residue. The D gene is left open where the match is weak. Rows may omit the clone size; those that give it use once, few, many or a size class.

V	size	J	D	CDR3	DNA
TRBV30	-	TRBJ1-4	TRBD1	CAWSTGTAWVTNEKLFF	TGTGCCTGGAGTACCGGGACAGCCTGGGTAACTAATGAAAAACTGTTTTTT
TRBV7-2	-	TRBJ2-1	TRBD2	CASSLGLAGVEQFF	TGTGCCAGCAGCTTAGGGCTAGCGGGAGTTGAGCAGTTCTTC
TRBV12-3/TRBV12-4	-	TRBJ2-2	-	CASSLSHTELFF	TGTGCCAGCAGTTTAAGCCATACGGAGCTGTTTTTT
TRBV5-1	once	TRBJ1-3	-	CASSFSGQGNTIYF	TGCGCCAGCAGCTTCAGTGGGCAGGGAAACACCATATATTTT
TRBV12-3/TRBV12-4	once	TRBJ2-3	-	CASSLRDTDTQYF	TGTGCCAGCAGTTTACGGGACACAGATACGCAGTATTTT
TRBV7-2	-	TRBJ2-4	-	CASSPQLAVPKNIQYF	TGTGCCAGCAGCCCCCAGTTAGCGGTACCTAAAAACATTCAGTACTTC
TRBV9	-	TRBJ2-1	TRBD1	CASSPGQGSSYNEQFF	TGTGCCAGCAGCCCAGGACAGGGGAGCTCCTACAATGAGCAGTTCTTC
TRBV9	-	TRBJ2-6	TRBD2	CASSFYPTGGSSGANVLTF	TGTGCCAGCAGCTTCTACCCGACGGGGGGGAGCTCTGGGGCCAACGTCCTGACTTTC
TRBV9	once	TRBJ2-1	TRBD1	CASSQGDGVEQFF	TGTGCCAGCAGCCAGGGGGACGGAGTTGAGCAGTTCTTC
TRBV4-1	-	TRBJ2-2	-	CASSQAASAVTGELFF	TGCGCCAGCAGCCAAGCGGCTAGCGCGGTTACCGGGGAGCTGTTTTTT
TRBV25-1	-	TRBJ2-3	-	CASSVRGPYRETQYF	TGTGCCAGCAGTGTACGTGGGCCCTATCGAGAGACGCAGTATTTT
TRBV7-9	-	TRBJ1-4	-	CASSLVMAGGDEKLFF	TGTGCCAGCAGCTTAGTTATGGCGGGGGGCGATGAAAAACTGTTTTTT
TRBV6-2/TRBV6-3	-	TRBJ1-4	-	CASSYQGKTNEKLFF	TGTGCCAGCAGTTATCAGGGTAAAACTAATGAAAAACTGTTTTTT
TRBV6-5	-	TRBJ2-7	-	CASSYESADSYEQYF	TGTGCCAGCAGTTACGAGTCGGCGGACTCCTACGAGCAGTACTTC
TRBV2	-	TRBJ2-7	TRBD2	CASSPSRLADSYEQYF	TGTGCCAGCAGCCCGAGTCGACTAGCGGACTCCTACGAGCAGTACTTC
TRBV27	-	TRBJ2-3	-	CASQRADTQYF	TGTGCCAGCCAACGAGCAGATACGCAGTATTTT
TRBV6-2/TRBV6-3	-	TRBJ2-1	-	CASSLRLAMSYNEQFF	TGTGCCAGCAGTCTTAGGCTAGCCATGTCCTACAATGAGCAGTTCTTC
TRBV6-1	-	TRBJ2-1	-	CASSEARTTQQFF	TGTGCCAGCAGTGAAGCGCGGACTACACAGCAGTTCTTC
TRBV9	few	TRBJ2-1	-	CASSVAPGLSSSNEQFF	TGTGCCAGCAGCGTAGCCCCAGGACTTTCCTCCTCCAATGAGCAGTTCTTC
TRBV11-2	-	TRBJ1-1	-	CASSLLASGTEAFF	TGTGCCAGCAGCTTATTGGCTTCAGGCACTGAAGCTTTCTTT
TRBV28	-	TRBJ2-3	TRBD2	CASSLTSGTDTQYF	TGTGCCAGCAGCCTTACTAGCGGCACAGATACGCAGTATTTT
TRBV2	-	TRBJ1-2	TRBD1	CASSAGTGRNGYTF	TGTGCCAGCAGTGCAGGGACAGGGCGTAATGGCTACACCTTC
TRBV2	-	TRBJ1-1	-	CASSKQARNTEAFF	TGTGCCAGCAGTAAACAGGCACGGAACACTGAAGCTTTCTTT
TRBV6-2/TRBV6-3	-	TRBJ2-3	-	CASSRPLRESTDTQYF	TGTGCCAGCAGTCGCCCACTACGAGAAAGCACAGATACGCAGTATTTT
TRBV12-3/TRBV12-4	-	TRBJ1-1	-	CASSLTGSEAFF	TGTGCCAGCAGTTTAACGGGTTCTGAAGCTTTCTTT
TRBV9	-	TRBJ2-7	-	CASSVGGGPYEQYF	TGTGCCAGCAGCGTAGGGGGGGGCCCCTACGAGCAGTACTTC
TRBV3-1/TRBV3-2	-	TRBJ2-3	TRBD2	CASSSGSLATDTQYF	TGTGCCAGCAGTAGCGGGAGTCTAGCCACAGATACGCAGTATTTT
TRBV11-3	-	TRBJ2-5	-	CASRPLIAEPHGQPQETQYF	TGTGCCAGCAGGCCACTAATTGCCGAGCCCCACGGACAGCCACAAGAGACCCAGTACTTC
TRBV5-6	-	TRBJ2-3	TRBD2	CASTPGLGTQDTQYF	TGTGCCAGCACCCCGGGACTAGGTACGCAGGATACGCAGTATTTT
TRBV4-2	-	TRBJ2-1	TRBD2	CASSQAQLAGVSYEQFF	TGTGCCAGCAGCCAAGCACAACTAGCGGGAGTGTCCTATGAGCAGTTCTTC
TRBV2	few	TRBJ2-3	-	CASNGRAGGTDTQYF	TGTGCCAGCAACGGGCGGGCAGGGGGCACAGATACGCAGTATTTT
TRBV11-2	-	TRBJ2-7	TRBD2	CASSSGTSGNLLWEYEQYF	TGTGCCAGCAGCTCCGGGACTAGCGGGAATCTACTCTGGGAATACGAGCAGTACTTC
TRBV5-4	-	TRBJ2-2	-	CASSLYSGNTGELFF	TGTGCCAGCAGCTTGTATAGCGGCAACACCGGGGAGCTGTTTTTT
TRBV18	-	TRBJ2-1	-	CASSPTGGTSSREQFF	TGTGCCAGCTCACCAACGGGTGGGACTTCGAGCCGTGAGCAGTTCTTC
TRBV6-5	-	TRBJ2-5	-	CASSYGTGGGETQYF	TGTGCCAGCAGTTACGGAACAGGGGGAGGGGAGACCCAGTACTTC
TRBV5-4	-	TRBJ2-7	TRBD2	CASSLPTSDPYEQYF	TGTGCCAGCAGCTTGCCCACTAGCGACCCCTACGAGCAGTACTTC
TRBV19	few	TRBJ1-1	-	CASSIGWGRDTEAFF	TGTGCCAGTAGTATAGGGTGGGGGCGCGACACTGAAGCTTTCTTT
TRBV12-3/TRBV12-4	-	TRBJ1-1	-	CASSFGLNTEAFF	TGTGCCAGCAGTTTCGGGTTGAACACTGAAGCTTTCTTT
TRBV19	-	TRBJ2-1	TRBD2	CASSLAGAGYNEQFF	TGTGCCAGTAGTCTAGCGGGAGCAGGATACAATGAGCAGTTCTTC
TRBV18	-	TRBJ1-2	TRBD1	CASSPEHRTGDGYTF	TGTGCCAGCTCACCCGAACACCGGACAGGGGATGGCTACACCTTC
TRBV27	once	TRBJ2-7	TRBD1	CASSPIPWDSYEQYF	TGTGCCAGCAGCCCCATTCCCTGGGACAGCTACGAGCAGTACTTC
TRBV28	once	TRBJ1-5	TRBD1	CASSLWTGESNQPQHF	TGTGCCAGCAGTTTATGGACAGGGGAAAGCAATCAGCCCCAGCATTTT
TRBV30	-	TRBJ2-1	-	CAWSELPSYNEQFF	TGTGCCTGGAGTGAACTGCCCTCCTACAATGAGCAGTTCTTC
TRBV6-5	few	TRBJ1-5	TRBD1	CASSKQGLLNQPQHF	TGTGCCAGCAGCAAACAGGGGTTGCTTAATCAGCCCCAGCATTTT
TRBV2	-	TRBJ1-4	-	CASSLEGWGGLRSKDEKLFF	TGTGCCAGCTCTTTGGAGGGCTGGGGGGGACTTCGGAGTAAGGATGAAAAACTGTTTTTT
TRBV29-1	-	TRBJ1-2	-	CSVPRDGSYTF	TGCAGCGTTCCGCGGGATGGATCCTACACCTTC
TRBV27	-	TRBJ2-1	TRBD2	CASSLRLAGGEQFF	TGTGCCAGCAGTTTACGACTAGCGGGAGGCGAGCAGTTCTTC
TRBV7-9	-	TRBJ1-1	TRBD1	CASSRTGGGMNTEAFF	TGTGCCAGCAGTCGAACAGGGGGCGGGATGAACACTGAAGCTTTCTTT
TRBV5-1	-	TRBJ1-1	TRBD1	CASSLELGGLGEAFF	TGCGCCAGCAGCTTGGAGTTAGGGGGCCTAGGTGAAGCTTTCTTT
TRBV9	-	TRBJ2-7	-	CASSVSGGPGFYEQYF	TGTGCCAGCAGCGTATCAGGAGGGCCTGGGTTCTACGAGCAGTACTTC
TRBV5-1	-	TRBJ2-6	-	CASSSVSSGANVLTF	TGCGCCAGCAGCTCGGTAAGCTCTGGGGCCAACGTCCTGACTTTC
TRBV21-1	-	TRBJ1-5	-	CASSDQGGQPQHF	TGTGCCAGCAGTGATCAGGGAGGTCAGCCCCAGCATTTT
TRBV6-5	once	TRBJ2-7	-	CASSYSRRVDEQYF	TGTGCCAGCAGTTATAGTCGCAGGGTGGACGAGCAGTACTTC
TRBV25-1	once	TRBJ2-2	-	CASSVSPRVTGELFF	TGTGCCAGCAGTGTATCTCCCAGGGTAACCGGGGAGCTGTTTTTT
TRBV9	-	TRBJ2-2	-	CASSVIGANTGELFF	TGTGCCAGCAGCGTAATTGGAGCCAACACCGGGGAGCTGTTTTTT
TRBV2	-	TRBJ2-1	-	CASSELGDNEQFF	TGTGCCAGCAGTGAATTAGGGGATAATGAGCAGTTCTTC
TRBV9	-	TRBJ2-1	TRBD2	CASSVRAGGPGDEQFF	TGTGCCAGCAGCGTAAGAGCGGGAGGGCCTGGGGATGAGCAGTTCTTC
TRBV2	-	TRBJ2-2	TRBD1	CASTTTGGNTGELFF	TGTGCCAGCACAACGACAGGGGGAAACACCGGGGAGCTGTTTTTT
TRBV27	few	TRBJ1-5	-	CASRRQFSISNQPQHF	TGTGCCAGCCGGCGACAGTTCAGCATTAGCAATCAGCCCCAGCATTTT
TRBV10-2	-	TRBJ2-1	TRBD2	CASRVVASGDPGDEQFF	TGCGCCAGCAGGGTGGTGGCTAGCGGGGACCCAGGCGATGAGCAGTTCTTC